This T cell receptor (beta chain) was found in a study of cytomegalovirus exposure and HLA in healthy donors (dated by TCRdb to 2016 to 2017). Background on the whole study: According to an earlier analysis of 587 of the donors, roughly 180 million T cells yielded 95 million to 140 million unique TCR beta sequences and more than 250 Gb of sequence data. An early release that covered some 630 HLA-typed donors contained 250 to 350 gigabases of sequencing data and 70 million to 100 million unique TCR sequences. Of the 398 genotyped donors, over 70% fell in the genetic ancestry cluster associated with self-reported Caucasian donors. The study aimed to test whether cataloging public T cell receptors could reveal signatures of past pathogen exposure. Using immunosequencing, the study profiled T cell repertoires from around 680 subjects and related those repertoires to cytomegalovirus serostatus. Along with the roughly 700-subject first cohort, a separate validation cohort of some 130 different subjects was used. To predict cytomegalovirus infection status, the study brought together high-throughput TCR immunosequencing, statistical association of individual TCRs with disease status, and machine learning. A later analysis re-examined previously published TCR beta repertoires from roughly 650 donors and added high-resolution HLA genotyping to investigate patterns of TCR occurrence. In the later analysis, no new phenotypic data were used to find candidate immune exposures; instead, reliance was placed on TCR beta sequences and their occurrence across donors. An earlier analysis of around 580 of the donors used high-throughput TCR beta sequencing to judge whether each TCR beta V gene segment behaved as functional or pseudogenic. Donor age, sex, ethnicity and CMV serostatus were collected together with the repertoire data. A later genetic analysis took genome-wide SNP genotypes for about 65% of the roughly 670 donors and used that subset as a discovery cohort. All discovery cohort repertoires had been generated using a single sequencing platform. Class I and class II HLA loci were covered by the typing at four-digit resolution. The number of donors typed differed by locus, with roughly 620-630 for A, B, C, DRB1 and DQB1, 522 for DQA1, over 600 for DPA1, and some 450 for DPB1. Several DR-DQ haplotypes were handled as single units for association and clustering because linkage in the cohort was strong. Among 398 genotyped donors of the cohort, an average of approximately 220,000 unique TCR beta nucleotide sequences was sequenced per donor, of which roughly 18% were non-productive.

Points the paper makes about the study in general: The classifier was reported to diagnose cytomegalovirus status with high specificity and sensitivity in both the original and validation cohorts. According to a later analysis, TCR association rates differed among HLA loci, with DRB1 alleles showing the most associated TCRs and HLA-C alleles showing the fewest. In a later analysis, HLA-associated TCR beta chains were found to be more clonally expanded and to have lower generation probabilities than equally common non-associated chains. An earlier analysis of 587 of the donors showed that most TCR beta V segments appeared in productive rearrangements either about 90% or about 30% of the time, which broadly matched IMGT annotations. Strong co-occurrence of HLA alleles, especially DR and DQ, made assigning TCR associations to individual alleles difficult. Linkage disequilibrium might explain the correlated functional status among segregating V segments, but an unknown experimental factor could not be excluded. In vitro tests confirmed that a few of the cytomegalovirus-associated TCR beta chains recognize cytomegalovirus antigens. According to a later analysis, most CMV-associated TCR beta chains appeared to be HLA-restricted, and the HLA associations seemed to be driven largely by CMV exposure. The 87-base-pair reads could not distinguish some IMGT-functional V segments, including TRBV6-2 and TRBV6-3, so those segments were excluded. In a later analysis, more than 15,000 TCR beta sequences were associated with specific HLA alleles at a false discovery rate of 0.05. Because counts were too low, around 18 rarely observed V segments, including chromosome 9 orphons, were left out of the earlier analysis of some 600 of the donors. Most TCR sequences were seen in very few donors, while some public TCRs were found in many individuals. The presence/absence analyses assumed that sequencing depth was roughly uniform across donors, and that assumption may not be true. It was suggested by the authors that the approach could potentially be generalized to other disease states and immunological phenotypes. A further reported finding was that TCR beta sequences accurately predicted the HLA-A and HLA-B alleles for most subjects in the first cohort. A later analysis reported that several top co-occurrence clusters appeared linked to parvovirus B19, influenza, CMV and Epstein-Barr virus. A total of some 180 TCR beta chains were listed by the study as associated with cytomegalovirus. The only immune exposure information available for the cohort was CMV serostatus. This cohort had only TCR beta chains sequenced, and the lack of alpha or paired-chain data limited which features could be detected. A later genetic analysis associated a missense DCLRE1C variant with V-gene and J-gene trimming of TCR beta chains, and an independent cohort replicated the association. A later genetic analysis reported fewer N-insertions in productive TCRs among donors in an Asian-associated ancestry cluster than the roughly 700-donor mean. Because some donors lacked HLA typing at each locus, the association tests relied only on the typed subset. A cluster of highly shared sequence variants was judged likely to be a technical artifact of the sequencing pipeline.

The cohort consisted of fewer than 700 healthy bone marrow donors. Cohort members were all nominally healthy when sampled, although unrecorded immune exposures were likely present. The donor tested CMV seronegative and was one of the 352 seronegative cohort members. A peripheral blood sample was provided by each donor, and peripheral blood mononuclear cells were used for TCR beta sequencing. The Qiagen DNeasy Blood Extraction Kit was used to extract genomic DNA from the blood cell samples. The CDR3, from cysteine to phenylalanine, totals 15 residues. Only the CDR3 region is kept as DNA, spanning 45 bases read in frame from base 1. CDR1 and CDR2 are read off the germline V gene as KGHSH and LQKENI. V is pruned by 4 bases and J by 1 base, leaving 5 bases of the junction without a gene match. Regarding this clone: Its specific antigen is unknown. There are no base qualities to consult, and no much larger clone falls within one base.

The library was made by the immunoSEQ multiplex PCR assay. The multiplex PCR relied on a mix of 60 forward primers for TCR Vbeta segments and 13 reverse primers for TCR Jbeta segments. The CDR3 region of rearranged TCR beta genes was amplified from genomic DNA with a multiplex PCR assay. The amplified TCR beta libraries were sequenced on the Illumina HiSeq System as 87-base-pair reads. The paper's processing steps were these. A later analysis tallied tens of millions of unique TCR beta chains across the 660 or so repertoires, and approximately 12 million of those chains were shared by two or more donors. Raw reads were error-corrected and collapsed into unique sequences with a nearest-neighbor algorithm that merged closely related sequences to remove PCR and sequencing errors. To assign V, D and J gene segments, CDR3 sequences were aligned to IMGT reference sequences. For a sequence to be retained, a match of at least six nucleotides to both a V gene segment and a J gene segment was required. A rearrangement counted as productive if the CDR3 had no stop codons and remained in frame with V and J, and every other rearrangement counted as non-productive. Following IMGT convention, CDR3 was defined as the stretch from the second conserved V-encoded cysteine to the conserved J-encoded phenylalanine. Sequences without an unambiguous match to a single V gene segment were excluded from the earlier analysis of about 600 of the donors. In an earlier analysis of 587 of the donors, a V segment was called functional when productive rearrangements were above 56.7%, and segregating when the standard deviation between donors exceeded 5%. A statistical classification framework was built to diagnose cytomegalovirus status from the catalog of TCR beta chain sequences. In a later analysis, TCR nucleotide sequences were compared against IMGT/GENE-DB human TR gene sequences so that V and J genes could be assigned. In a later analysis, CDR3 sequences and most-parsimonious VDJ recombination scenarios were assigned using the TCRdist pipeline. A later analysis defined each TCR beta chain by its CDR3 amino acid sequence plus V-gene family, and excluded reads lacking a unique V-gene family. As a way to deal with suspected cross-contamination and a sequencing artifact, a later analysis dropped 592 nucleotide sequences that were highly shared and had low generation probability. In a later analysis, a clonal expansion index for each public chain was calculated from normalized within-repertoire ranks of inferred template counts. In a later analysis, generation probabilities were computed with a VDJ recombination model fitted to out-of-frame rearrangements, and the resulting probabilities were checked against IGoR. A later analysis scored TCR-TCR, TCR-HLA and TCR-CMV co-occurrence with hypergeometric tests, applying a repertoire-size bias correction to TCR pairs. A later analysis estimated false discovery rates by permuting HLA or CMV assignments 20 times. In a later analysis, co-occurring TCRs were grouped with DBSCAN, and TCRdist sequence similarity was added when clustering was performed within HLA-allele-positive subsets. Repertoires with fewer than 30,000 or more than 120,000 public chains were left out of co-occurrence clustering, as were roughly five repertoires with anomalous nucleotide sharing. In TCRdb, the immuneACCESS table is reduced to in-frame sequences with V and J assigned. These tables do not hold every clone; where another copy was compared, an unresolved V gene accounts for under half, and the others remain unexplained. The DNA was the basis for D and trimming; V, J and clone size are from that table. The sample yields 200,000 to 250,000 clones; approximately 90% were counted once. Together, the top ten hold about 1% of the sample.

Specimen: PBMCs. This chain is built from TRBV18 and TRBJ2-7, with 9 central nucleotides matching TRBD2. The source is a woman under 30 in good health and CMV-seronegative. The CDR3 region reads CASSRRLADSYEQYF. The nucleotide sequence is TGTGCCAGCTCACGGCGACTAGCGGATTCCTACGAGCAGTACTTC.